These T cell receptor beta chains were read from a single sample in a study of shared clonotypes between healthy human individuals. This table comes from immunoSEQ multiplex PCR, and its TCRdb copy is limited to in-frame clones, with some not included. The data contain 450,000 to 600,000 clones, around 74% of them singletons. Sequenced material: PBMCs. These receptors were taken from a middle-aged woman in good health. Some clones in this sample may be carry-over from other donors' samples. Both conserved end residues are part of each CDR3. Fields, in order: D gene, clone size, J gene, V gene, CDR3 DNA, CDR3 protein. The D gene is left open where the match is weak. Clone sizes are given selectively: once, few, many, or a class where the clone is expanded.

D gene: NA
clone size: few
J gene: TRBJ2-3
V gene: TRBV7-2
CDR3 DNA: TGTGCCAGCAGCCCCTACTTCACAGATACGCAGTATTTT
CDR3 protein: CASSPYFTDTQYF

D gene: TRBD2
clone size: NA
J gene: TRBJ2-7
V gene: TRBV2
CDR3 DNA: TGTGCCAGCAGCAGGACTAGCGCGGAGCAGTACTTC
CDR3 protein: CASSRTSAEQYF

D gene: NA
clone size: NA
J gene: TRBJ1-1
V gene: TRBV7-2
CDR3 DNA: TGTGCCAGCAGCTACGGACGTAACACTGAAGCTTTCTTT
CDR3 protein: CASSYGRNTEAFF

D gene: NA
clone size: few
J gene: TRBJ2-1
V gene: TRBV9
CDR3 DNA: TGTGCCAGCAGCGTAGGACAACAGGAGAACAATGAGCAGTTCTTC
CDR3 protein: CASSVGQQENNEQFF

D gene: NA
clone size: NA
J gene: TRBJ2-3
V gene: TRBV28
CDR3 DNA: TGTGCCAGCAGTTTAACATCAGATACGCAGTATTTT
CDR3 protein: CASSLTSDTQYF

D gene: NA
clone size: few
J gene: TRBJ1-5
V gene: TRBV28
CDR3 DNA: TGTGCCAGCGGGCGGGGCCGGAAGGGGAATCAGCCCCAGCATTTT
CDR3 protein: CASGRGRKGNQPQHF

D gene: NA
clone size: NA
J gene: TRBJ2-7
V gene: TRBV4-1
CDR3 DNA: TGCGCCAGCAGCCAAGATCTTTTCGGGGCGGGACGAACCTACGAGCAGTACTTC
CDR3 protein: CASSQDLFGAGRTYEQYF

D gene: TRBD1
clone size: NA
J gene: TRBJ1-2
V gene: TRBV5-1
CDR3 DNA: TGCGCCAGCAGCTTGACTGCAGGGGGAAACTATGGCTACACCTTC
CDR3 protein: CASSLTAGGNYGYTF

D gene: TRBD1
clone size: NA
J gene: TRBJ1-4
V gene: TRBV15
CDR3 DNA: TGTGCCACCAGCAAAGGGACAGCCTCAGAGGGCCAACTGTTTTTT
CDR3 protein: CATSKGTASEGQLFF

D gene: NA
clone size: NA
J gene: TRBJ1-2
V gene: TRBV29-1
CDR3 DNA: TGCAGCGTTGAAAAGTCCCATGGCTACACCTTC
CDR3 protein: CSVEKSHGYTF

D gene: TRBD2
clone size: NA
J gene: TRBJ2-7
V gene: TRBV5-4
CDR3 DNA: TGTGCCAGCAGCTCGGGAGGGGCGCCGGGGGAGCAGTACTTC
CDR3 protein: CASSSGGAPGEQYF

D gene: TRBD2
clone size: once
J gene: TRBJ2-1
V gene: TRBV10-2
CDR3 DNA: TGCGCCAGCAGCGAAGCTGGACTAGCGGGAGTCCCCATGGATGAGCAGTTCTTC
CDR3 protein: CASSEAGLAGVPMDEQFF

D gene: TRBD2
clone size: few
J gene: TRBJ2-2
V gene: TRBV2
CDR3 DNA: TGTGCCAGCAGTGTGCGACTAGCGGGATCGGGCGGGGAGCTGTTTTTT
CDR3 protein: CASSVRLAGSGGELFF